The T cell receptor (beta chain) described here comes from a study of cytomegalovirus exposure and HLA in healthy donors. Across the study: The use of the same platform for the 90 to 150 validation repertoires and the 550 to 850 first-cohort repertoires was reported by a later analysis.

Whole-study findings and limits: The investigators catalogued 150 to 200 TCR beta chains as cytomegalovirus-associated.

The data were produced by immunoSEQ multiplex PCR, yet TCRdb's version contains in-frame clones alone and is incomplete. The sample comprises tens of thousands of clones, 94% of which are singletons, and roughly 0.6% rests with the top ten. The donors were part of the validation cohort, which consisted of over a hundred subjects and was separate from the first cohort of 666 subjects. On this clone: Its antigen is undetermined.

The V gene's germline CDR1 is GTSNPN and CDR2 SVGIG (reference sequence). The V and J ends lost 2 bases and 5 bases respectively, with 9 bases between them. This CDR3 region has 12 residues. This TCR was recovered from a woman aged 18-35 years in good health and CMV-seronegative. J is TRBJ1-1 and V is TRBV30, with unresolved D. Sequences were obtained from PBMCs. The CDR3 DNA sequence: TGTGCCTGGAGTAGACAACCGACTGAAGCTTTCTTT. Encoded protein: CAWSRQPTEAFF. Full variable domain (remainder filled in from reference TRBV30 and TRBJ1-1): SQTIHQWPATLVQPVGSPLSLECTVEGTSNPNLYWYRQAAGRGLQLLFYSVGIGQISSEVPQNLSASRPQDRQFILSSKKLLLSDSGFYLCAWSRQPTEAFFGQGTRLTVV.